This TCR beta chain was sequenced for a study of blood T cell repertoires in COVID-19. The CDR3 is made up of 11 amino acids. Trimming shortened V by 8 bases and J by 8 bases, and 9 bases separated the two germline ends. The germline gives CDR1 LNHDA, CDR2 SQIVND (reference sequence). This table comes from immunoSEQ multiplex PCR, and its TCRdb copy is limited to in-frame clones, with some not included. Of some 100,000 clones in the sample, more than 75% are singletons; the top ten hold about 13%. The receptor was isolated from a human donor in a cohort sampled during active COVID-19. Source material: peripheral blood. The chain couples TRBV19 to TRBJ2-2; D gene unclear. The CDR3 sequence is CASYEIGELFF. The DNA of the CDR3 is TGTGCCAGTTACGAGATTGGGGAGCTGTTTTTT.